The T cell receptor beta chain under discussion was sequenced for a study of cytomegalovirus exposure and HLA in healthy donors. Whole-study context: The same platform used for the approximately 670 first-cohort repertoires was also used for the 95 to 150 validation repertoires, as a later analysis reported. Regarding the study as a whole: Researchers counted around 160 TCR beta chains as cytomegalovirus-associated. In vitro checks showed that a few CMV-associated chains really do target CMV antigens. Subsequent analysis found a tendency for first-cohort TCR clusters to co-occur within the 120 or so validation repertoires.

Comment on this clone: Its specificity is not known.

The V end was cut by 2 bases, the J end by 4 bases, with 11 bases between. This CDR3 comprises 14 residues. The germline V gene encodes CDR1 SGHVS and CDR2 FQNEAQ. The method was immunoSEQ multiplex PCR; TCRdb's version includes in-frame clones alone and lacks a portion of them. The sample holds 170,000 or so clones, about 80% seen once. The chain links TRBV7-8 to TRBJ1-1, with D possibly matching TRBD1 (5 bases). The sequence was collected from a woman in her late teens or twenties in good health and CMV-seropositive. Source material: PBMCs. For the CDR3, the DNA is TGTGCCAGCAGCTTACAAGGGGCCGGCACTGAAGCTTTCTTT. This sequence encodes CASSLQGAGTEAFF.